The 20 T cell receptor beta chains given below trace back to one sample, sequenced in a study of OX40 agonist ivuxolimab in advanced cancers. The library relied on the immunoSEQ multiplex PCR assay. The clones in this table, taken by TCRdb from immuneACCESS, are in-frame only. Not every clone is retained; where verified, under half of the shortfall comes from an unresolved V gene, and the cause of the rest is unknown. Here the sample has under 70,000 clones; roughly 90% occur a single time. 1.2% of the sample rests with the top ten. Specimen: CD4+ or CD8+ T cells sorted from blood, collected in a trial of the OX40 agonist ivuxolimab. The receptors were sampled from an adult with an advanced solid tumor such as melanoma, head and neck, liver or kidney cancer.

CDR3 protein: CASSFSGGTYEQYF. For the CDR3, the DNA is TGTGCCAGCAGTTTCTCAGGGGGCACGTACGAGCAGTACTTC. The J gene is TRBJ2-7, the V gene TRBV27; TRBD1 matches 8 bases. The CDR3 contains 14 residues. Per the germline V gene, CDR1 is MNHEY and CDR2 is SMNVEV (reference sequence). Losses at the gene ends were 3 bases for V and 4 bases for J; bases not matched to a gene: 5.

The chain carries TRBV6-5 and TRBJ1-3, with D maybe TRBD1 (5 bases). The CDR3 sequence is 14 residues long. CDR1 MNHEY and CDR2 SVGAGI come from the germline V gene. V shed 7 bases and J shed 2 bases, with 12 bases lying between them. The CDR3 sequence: CASTTGAAGNTIYF. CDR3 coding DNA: TGTGCCAGCACCACCGGGGCGGCTGGAAACACCATATATTTT.

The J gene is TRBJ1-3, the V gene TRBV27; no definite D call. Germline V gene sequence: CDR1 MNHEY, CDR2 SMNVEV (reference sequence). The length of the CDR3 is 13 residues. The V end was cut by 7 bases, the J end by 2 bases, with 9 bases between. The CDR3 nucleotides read TGTGCCAGCATGGGAGGAACTGGAAACACCATATATTTT. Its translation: CASMGGTGNTIYF.

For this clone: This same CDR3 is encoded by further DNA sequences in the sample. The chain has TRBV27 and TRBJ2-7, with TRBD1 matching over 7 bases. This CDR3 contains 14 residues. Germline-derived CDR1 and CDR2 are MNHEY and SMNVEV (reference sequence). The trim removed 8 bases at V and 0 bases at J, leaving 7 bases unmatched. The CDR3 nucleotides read TGTGCCAGCCAAAGGGGACAGCACTCCTACGAGCAGTACTTC. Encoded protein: CASQRGQHSYEQYF.

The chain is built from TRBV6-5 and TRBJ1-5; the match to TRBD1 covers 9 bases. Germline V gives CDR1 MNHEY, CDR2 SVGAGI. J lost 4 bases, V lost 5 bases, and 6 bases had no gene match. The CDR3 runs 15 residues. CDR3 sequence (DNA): TGTGCCAGCAGTCTCGACGGGACAGGGAATCAGCCCCAGCATTTT. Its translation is CASSLDGTGNQPQHF.

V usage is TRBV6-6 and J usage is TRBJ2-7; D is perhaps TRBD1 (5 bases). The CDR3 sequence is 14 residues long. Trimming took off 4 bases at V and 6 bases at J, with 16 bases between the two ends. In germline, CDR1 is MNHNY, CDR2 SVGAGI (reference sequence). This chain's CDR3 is CASSSPPKGSEQYF. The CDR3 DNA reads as TGTGCCAGCAGTTCTCCCCCAAAGGGGTCCGAGCAGTACTTC.

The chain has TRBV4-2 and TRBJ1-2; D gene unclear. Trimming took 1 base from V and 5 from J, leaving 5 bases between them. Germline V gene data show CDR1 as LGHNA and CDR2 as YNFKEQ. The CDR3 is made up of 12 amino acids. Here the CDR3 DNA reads TGTGCCAGCAGCCAAGGGGTTTATGGCTACACCTTC. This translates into CASSQGVYGYTF.

CDR3 residues: CASSIQGASNQPQHF. The CDR3 nucleotides are TGTGCCAGTAGTATACAGGGGGCTAGCAATCAGCCCCAGCATTTT. The V gene is TRBV19, the J gene TRBJ1-5; 8 bases line up with TRBD1. Germline loops: CDR1 LNHDA, CDR2 SQIVND (reference sequence). V was clipped by 2 bases and J by 0 bases; unmatched bases: 0. CDR3 size: 15 residues.

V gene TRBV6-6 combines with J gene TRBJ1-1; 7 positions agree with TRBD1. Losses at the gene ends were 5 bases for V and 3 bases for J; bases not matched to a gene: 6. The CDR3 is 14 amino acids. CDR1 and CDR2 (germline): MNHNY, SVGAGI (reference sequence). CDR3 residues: CASSLTGRDTEAFF. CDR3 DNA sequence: TGTGCCAGCAGTCTGACAGGGCGAGACACTGAAGCTTTCTTT.

CDR3 bases: TGTGCCAGCAGCTTGTTCTCAGAGGAAAAACTGTTTTTT. Translating gives CASSLFSEEKLFF. The rearrangement links TRBV5-5 to TRBJ1-4; D gene uncertain. Germline lookup yields CDR1 SGHKS and CDR2 YYEKEE (reference sequence). V lost 1 base, J lost 8 bases, and 9 bases lay in between. The length of the CDR3 is 13 residues.

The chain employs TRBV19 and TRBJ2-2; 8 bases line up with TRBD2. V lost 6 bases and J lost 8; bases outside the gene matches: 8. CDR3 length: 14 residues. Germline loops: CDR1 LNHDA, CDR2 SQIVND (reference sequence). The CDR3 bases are TGTGCCAGTAGACGGGAGGGTAGTTCGGGGGAGCTGTTTTTT. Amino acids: CASRREGSSGELFF.

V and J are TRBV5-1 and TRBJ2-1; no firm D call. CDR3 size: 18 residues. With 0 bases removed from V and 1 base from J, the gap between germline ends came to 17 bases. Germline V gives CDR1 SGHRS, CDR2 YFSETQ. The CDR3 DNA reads TGCGCCAGCAGCTTGGCGGGTACTGGGTTCGGATCCTACAATGAGCAGTTCTTC. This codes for CASSLAGTGFGSYNEQFF.

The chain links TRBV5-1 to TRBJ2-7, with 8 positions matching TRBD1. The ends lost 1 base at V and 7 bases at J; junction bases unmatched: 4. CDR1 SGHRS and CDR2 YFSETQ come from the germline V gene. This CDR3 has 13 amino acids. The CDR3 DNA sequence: TGCGCCAGCAGCTTGCAGGGGGCAAGTGAGCAGTACTTC. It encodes CASSLQGASEQYF.

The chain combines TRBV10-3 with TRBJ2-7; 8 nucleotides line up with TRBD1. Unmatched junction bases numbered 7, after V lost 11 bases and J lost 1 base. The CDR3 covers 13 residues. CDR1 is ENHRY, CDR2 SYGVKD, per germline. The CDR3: CAPLYRGSYEQYF. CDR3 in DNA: TGTGCCCCACTCTACAGGGGGTCCTACGAGCAGTACTTC.

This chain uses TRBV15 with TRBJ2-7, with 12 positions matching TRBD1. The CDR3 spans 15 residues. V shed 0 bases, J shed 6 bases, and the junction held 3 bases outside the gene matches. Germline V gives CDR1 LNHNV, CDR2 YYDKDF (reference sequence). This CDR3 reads CATSRDRDRGREQYF. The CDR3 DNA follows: TGTGCCACCAGCAGAGATCGGGACAGGGGGCGCGAGCAGTACTTC.

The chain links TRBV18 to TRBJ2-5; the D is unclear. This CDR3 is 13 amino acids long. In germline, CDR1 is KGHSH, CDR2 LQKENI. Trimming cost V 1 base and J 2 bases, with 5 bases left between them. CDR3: CASSPRGQETQYF. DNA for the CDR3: TGTGCCAGCTCACCACGGGGACAAGAGACCCAGTACTTC. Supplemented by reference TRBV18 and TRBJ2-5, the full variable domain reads NAGVMQNPRHLVRRRGQEARLRCSPMKGHSHVYWYRQLPEEGLKFMVYLQKENIIDESGMPKERFSAEFPKEGPSILRIQQVVRGDSAAYFCASSPRGQETQYFGPGTRLLVL.

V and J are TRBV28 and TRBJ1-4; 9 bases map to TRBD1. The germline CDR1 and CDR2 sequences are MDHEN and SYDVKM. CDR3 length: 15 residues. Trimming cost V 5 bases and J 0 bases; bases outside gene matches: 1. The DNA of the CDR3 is TGTGCCAGCAGTGGGACAGGGACAACTAATGAAAAACTGTTTTTT. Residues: CASSGTGTTNEKLFF.

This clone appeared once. CDR3 loop: CASSLVGQGTDTQYF. In DNA form, the CDR3 reads TGCGCCAGCAGCTTGGTTGGACAAGGTACAGATACGCAGTATTTT. The chain uses TRBV5-1 and TRBJ2-3; D is perhaps TRBD1 (5 bases). This CDR3 comprises 15 residues. Looked up from germline, CDR1 is SGHRS and CDR2 is YFSETQ. The ends were cut back, 0 bases at V and 3 bases at J, with 11 bases in the middle. Together with reference TRBV5-1 and TRBJ2-3, the CDR3 gives the full variable domain: KAGVTQTPRYLIKTRGQQVTLSCSPISGHRSVSWYQQTPGQGLQFLFEYFSETQRNKGNFPGRFSGRQFSNSRSEMNVSTLELGDSALYLCASSLVGQGTDTQYFGPGTRLTVL.

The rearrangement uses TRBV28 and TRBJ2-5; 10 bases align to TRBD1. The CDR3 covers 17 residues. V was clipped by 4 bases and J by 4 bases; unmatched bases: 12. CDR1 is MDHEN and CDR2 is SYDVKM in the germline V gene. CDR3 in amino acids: CASSSIGGQGGGETQYF. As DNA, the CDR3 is TGTGCCAGCAGTTCCATCGGCGGACAGGGGGGGGGAGAGACCCAGTACTTC.

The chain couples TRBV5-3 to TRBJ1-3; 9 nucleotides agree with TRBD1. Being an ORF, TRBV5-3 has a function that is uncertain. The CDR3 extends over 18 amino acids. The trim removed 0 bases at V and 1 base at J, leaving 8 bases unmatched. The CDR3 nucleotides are TGTGCCAGAAGCTTGGCCGGGGACAGGGATTCGTCTGGAAACACCATATATTTT. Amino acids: CARSLAGDRDSSGNTIYF.